The 25 T cell receptor beta chains in this list originate from one sample, sequenced in a study of radiotherapy plus CTLA-4 blockade in lung cancer. Sequenced by immunoSEQ multiplex PCR; TCRdb stores in-frame clones only, minus some. The table shows around 45,000 clones, with about 72% occurring only once. Sequenced material: peripheral blood, taken from a patient treated with radiotherapy plus ipilimumab. The receptors were sampled from a human donor with non-small cell lung cancer who had stable disease on radiotherapy plus ipilimumab.

The J gene is TRBJ2-7, the V gene TRBV4-1; 10 positions agree with TRBD1. From germline, CDR1 is MGHRA and CDR2 YSYEKL. The length of the CDR3 is 15 residues. Trimming removed 2 bases from V and 4 bases from J; junction bases left unmatched: 5. CDR3 nucleotide sequence: TGCGCCAGCAGCCAAAGCGGACAGGGGGGGTACGAGCAGTACTTC. Its protein is CASSQSGQGGYEQYF.

The chain joins TRBV4-3 to TRBJ1-3, with 8 nucleotides matching TRBD1. The CDR3 extends over 14 amino acids. V lost 4 bases, J lost 4 bases, and 3 bases stayed unmatched. Germline V CDR1 and CDR2: LGHNA, YSLEER. The CDR3 loop is CASSRRTGGNTIYF. CDR3 bases: TGCGCCAGCAGCCGCAGGACAGGGGGAAACACCATATATTTT.

The V and J genes are TRBV5-1 and TRBJ2-1; D gene ambiguous. The CDR3 is made up of 13 amino acids. Germline values: CDR1 SGHRS, CDR2 YFSETQ. The V gene lost 4 bases and the J gene lost 6 bases, with 11 bases spanning the gap. CDR3 sequence (DNA): TGCGCCAGCAGCCCGGAGACGGGCAATGAGCAGTTCTTC. Amino acid sequence: CASSPETGNEQFF.

This clone has a handful of counts. The gene calls are TRBV6-5 and TRBJ2-1; D is unresolved. Trimming removed 4 bases at V and 0 bases at J, with 13 bases between. Germline assignment: CDR1 MNHEY and CDR2 SVGAGI. The CDR3 extends over 16 amino acids. DNA of the CDR3: TGTGCCAGCAGTTCAGATCTTCCTAGCTCCTACAATGAGCAGTTCTTC. Translating it yields CASSSDLPSSYNEQFF.

This chain connects TRBV7-7 to TRBJ2-1; D remains ambiguous. Germline assignment: CDR1 SSHAT and CDR2 FNYEAQ (reference sequence). V gave up 4 bases and J gave up 2 bases, with 6 bases separating them. The CDR3 has 13 residues. The CDR3 DNA reads as TGTGCCAGCAGCTCCTTACCCTACAATGAGCAGTTCTTC. As protein: CASSSLPYNEQFF.

A single count supports this clone. CDR3: CASSESFDTIYF. Here the CDR3 DNA reads TGTGCCAGCAGTGAATCATTTGACACCATATATTTT. This chain links TRBV2 with TRBJ1-3; D is uncertain. The CDR3 has 12 amino acids. Germline CDR1 and CDR2: SNHLY and FYNNEI. Trimming removed 2 bases at V and 8 bases at J, with 7 bases between.

The V and J genes are TRBV2 and TRBJ1-2; TRBD1 might be the D (5 bases). This CDR3 spans 14 amino acids. V was clipped by 7 bases and J by 8 bases, with 20 bases between them. Germline V gives CDR1 SNHLY, CDR2 FYNNEI. The CDR3 spells CASTGDRVEGGYTF. CDR3 DNA sequence: TGTGCCAGCACCGGGGACCGGGTTGAGGGAGGCTACACCTTC.

The chain employs TRBV5-1 and TRBJ2-3; D is possibly TRBD2 (6 bases). The CDR3 length is 13 residues. Germline CDR1 reads SGHRS; CDR2 reads YFSETQ. Trimming shortened V by 4 bases and J by 5 bases, and 11 bases separated the two germline ends. The CDR3 loop is CASSPQEGDTQYF. The CDR3 DNA reads TGCGCCAGCAGCCCCCAGGAGGGAGATACGCAGTATTTT.

This chain uses TRBV7-6 with TRBJ2-3; no firm D call. Germline values: CDR1 SGHVS, CDR2 FNYEAQ. V lost 1 base and J 2 bases, leaving 13 bases between the germline ends. The CDR3 loop spans 16 amino acids. CDR3 nucleotides: TGTGCCAGCAGCTTAGGAATATCCCTGAACACAGATACGCAGTATTTT. Protein: CASSLGISLNTDTQYF. Combining the CDR3 with reference TRBV7-6 and TRBJ2-3 gives the whole variable domain GAGVSQSPRYKVTKRGQDVALRCDPISGHVSLYWYRQALGQGPEFLTYFNYEAQQDKSGLPNDRFSAERPEGSISTLTIQRTEQRDSAMYRCASSLGISLNTDTQYFGPGTRLTVL.

The chain joins TRBV9 to TRBJ1-3; TRBD1 matches 7 bases. V dropped 2 bases and J dropped 2; count of bases not matched to a gene: 4. The V gene's germline CDR1 is SGDLS and CDR2 YYNGEE. The CDR3 loop spans 15 amino acids. The CDR3 region is CASSVDQGAGNTIYF. The CDR3 DNA is TGTGCCAGCAGCGTCGACCAGGGGGCTGGAAACACCATATATTTT.

This clone was seen a handful of times. The rearrangement links TRBV29-1 to TRBJ2-3; no definite D call. Trimming cost V 4 bases and J 2 bases, with 10 bases left between them. The CDR3 is 13 residues long. Germline loops: CDR1 SQVTM, CDR2 ANQGSEA. CDR3 DNA: TGCAGCGTTGCTGTGGACGTCACAGATACGCAGTATTTT. It is translated as CSVAVDVTDTQYF.

This clone was counted a single time. The V gene is TRBV10-3, the J gene TRBJ2-3; the match to TRBD2 covers 12 bases. V gave up 10 bases and J gave up 1 base; unmatched junction bases: 18. CDR3 length: 19 residues. Germline CDR1 and CDR2: ENHRY and SYGVKD. CDR3 bases: TGTGCCACCATCCAAGGACTAGCGGGGCCTCAACCTGGCACAGATACGCAGTATTTT. Translated: CATIQGLAGPQPGTDTQYF.

The chain has TRBV2 and TRBJ2-3; the D is unclear. The CDR3 sequence is 13 residues long. V was trimmed by 8 bases and J by 0 bases, leaving 9 bases between them. Germline V gene data show CDR1 as SNHLY and CDR2 as FYNNEI. The CDR3: CASHMASTDTQYF. The CDR3 region has the DNA TGTGCCAGCCACATGGCTAGCACAGATACGCAGTATTTT.

V is TRBV21-1 and J is TRBJ1-5. TRBV21-1 represents a pseudogene. CDR3 length: 16 amino acids. The CDR3: CASSKRPRAYPEPQHF. CDR3 bases: TGTGCCAGCAGCAAAAGACCTCGGGCCTACCCGGAGCCCCAGCATTTT.

CDR3 bases: TGTGCCAGTAGGGGGTTGGAGGAGAGGGCTTTCTTT. This sequence encodes CASRGLEERAFF. V gene TRBV6-5 combines with J gene TRBJ1-1; D is possibly TRBD1 (6 bases). The CDR3 has 12 amino acids. The germline V and J ends were trimmed by 9 bases and 11 bases, with 19 bases remaining between them. The germline CDR1 and CDR2 sequences are MNHEY and SVGAGI.

This clone showed up just a few times. This sequence joins TRBV4-2 and TRBJ1-5; no clear D. V shed 0 bases and J shed 7 bases, with 13 bases lying between them. The germline CDR1 and CDR2 sequences are LGHNA and YNFKEQ. This CDR3 spans 15 amino acids. For the CDR3, the DNA is TGTGCCAGCAGCCAAGATTGGCAGAATCGGCAGCCCCAGCATTTT. This gives the protein CASSQDWQNRQPQHF.

V and J are TRBV5-4 and TRBJ1-5, with D possibly being TRBD1 (5 bases). Trimming took off 9 bases at V and 4 bases at J, with 20 bases between the two ends. CDR1 is SGHNT and CDR2 is YYREEE in the germline V gene (reference sequence). The CDR3 is 15 residues long. The CDR3 spells CATSLTGTGNQPQHF. CDR3 nucleotides: TGTGCCACCTCCCTCACTGGGACGGGAAATCAGCCCCAGCATTTT.

This clone was observed a single time. The chain combines TRBV27 with TRBJ1-1, with unresolved D. The CDR3 covers 13 residues. Germline values: CDR1 MNHEY, CDR2 SMNVEV (reference sequence). Trimming left V 7 bases short and J 5 bases short, with 14 bases between. The CDR3 loop reads CASTTIPGTEAFF. CDR3 nucleotide sequence: TGTGCCAGCACCACTATACCAGGTACTGAAGCTTTCTTT.

This chain uses TRBV5-5 with TRBJ1-2; D unclear. Germline V gene data show CDR1 as SGHKS and CDR2 as YYEKEE (reference sequence). This CDR3 is 12 amino acids long. Trimming pared 5 bases from V and 8 bases from J, leaving 13 bases between. The CDR3 here is CASSMEIRGYTF. DNA for the CDR3: TGTGCCAGCAGTATGGAGATCCGGGGCTACACCTTC.

J is TRBJ2-1 and V is TRBV6-5; 7 bases are shared with TRBD1. From germline, CDR1 is MNHEY and CDR2 SVGAGI. Trimming took 6 bases from V and 1 from J; bases not matched to a gene: 3. The CDR3 is 14 amino acids. The CDR3 sequence is CASRTGQSYNEQFF. In DNA, the CDR3 is TGTGCCAGCAGGACGGGACAGTCCTACAATGAGCAGTTCTTC.

The chain uses TRBV19 and TRBJ2-7; TRBD2 matches 9 bases. This CDR3 has 17 amino acids. Unmatched junction bases numbered 8, after V lost 1 base and J lost 1 base. The germline CDR1 and CDR2 sequences are LNHDA and SQIVND (reference sequence). DNA of the CDR3: TGTGCCAGTAGTATAGGACATCCTAGCGGGGTTTCCTACGAGCAGTACTTC. This gives the protein CASSIGHPSGVSYEQYF.

This chain links TRBV19 with TRBJ1-5, with a weak D call TRBD1 (5 bases). CDR3 size: 13 residues. V lost 4 bases and J 7 bases, leaving 11 bases between the germline ends. Germline values: CDR1 LNHDA, CDR2 SQIVND (reference sequence). CDR3: CASSKGADQPQHF. CDR3 coding DNA: TGTGCCAGTAGTAAAGGGGCGGACCAGCCCCAGCATTTT. The complete variable domain, with remaining parts taken from reference TRBV19 and TRBJ1-5, reads DGGITQSPKYLFRKEGQNVTLSCEQNLNHDAMYWYRQDPGQGLRLIYYSQIVNDFQKGDIAEGYSVSREKKESFPLTVTSAQKNPTAFYLCASSKGADQPQHFGDGTRLSIL.

The rearrangement joins TRBV19 to TRBJ1-2; tentatively, D is TRBD1 (5 bases). V lost 7 bases, J lost 4 bases, and 16 bases lay in between. The CDR3 loop spans 14 amino acids. The germline V gene encodes CDR1 LNHDA and CDR2 SQIVND (reference sequence). The CDR3 loop reads CASIAGDQPYGYTF. In DNA form, the CDR3 reads TGTGCCAGTATTGCCGGGGACCAACCCTATGGCTACACCTTC.

The CDR3 reads CAISGTSGGIDEQFF. The DNA for the CDR3 is TGTGCCATCAGTGGGACTAGCGGGGGTATTGATGAGCAGTTCTTC. The V gene is TRBV10-3, the J gene TRBJ2-1; TRBD2 agrees at 13 bases. CDR3 length equals 15 residues. V trimming: 4 bases; J trimming: 8 bases; junction bases outside the gene matches: 5. The germline CDR1 and CDR2 sequences are ENHRY and SYGVKD.

This clone was counted between two and nine times. This chain connects TRBV7-2 to TRBJ2-1; maybe TRBD2 (6 bases). Germline lookup yields CDR1 SGHTA and CDR2 FQGNSA. The CDR3 sequence is 17 residues long. V was cut by 2 bases and J by 3 bases, with 17 bases left in between. CDR3 coding DNA: TGTGCCAGCAGCTTAACGCCGGGGAGGTCAGTCTACAATGAGCAGTTCTTC. Translated: CASSLTPGRSVYNEQFF.